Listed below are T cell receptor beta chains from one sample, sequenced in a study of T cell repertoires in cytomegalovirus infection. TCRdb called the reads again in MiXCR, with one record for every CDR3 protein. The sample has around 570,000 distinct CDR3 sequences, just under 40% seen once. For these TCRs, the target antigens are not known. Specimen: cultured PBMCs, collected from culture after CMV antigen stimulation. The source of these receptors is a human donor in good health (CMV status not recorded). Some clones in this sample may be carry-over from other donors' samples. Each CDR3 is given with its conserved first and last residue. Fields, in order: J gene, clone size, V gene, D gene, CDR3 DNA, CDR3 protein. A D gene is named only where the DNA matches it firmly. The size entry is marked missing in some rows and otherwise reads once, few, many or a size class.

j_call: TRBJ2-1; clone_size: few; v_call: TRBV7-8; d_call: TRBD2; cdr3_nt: TGTGCCAGCAGCTTCGGGAGGGCCCTTTACAATGAGCAGTTCTTC; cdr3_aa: CASSFGRALYNEQFF
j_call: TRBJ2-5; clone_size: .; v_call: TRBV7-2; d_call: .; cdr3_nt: TGTGCCAGCAGCTTTCGTTGGGGGAGGCAAGAGACCCAGTACTTC; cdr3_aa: CASSFRWGRQETQYF
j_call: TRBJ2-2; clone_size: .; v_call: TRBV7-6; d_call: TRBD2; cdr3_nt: TGTGCCAGCACCCTAGCGGTAGCGGAGGCCGGGGAGCTGTTTTTT; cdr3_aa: CASTLAVAEAGELFF
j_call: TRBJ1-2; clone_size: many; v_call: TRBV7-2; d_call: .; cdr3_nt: TGTGCCAGCTCCCCCCCCGGGCAATATGGCTACACCTTC; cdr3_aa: CASSPPGQYGYTF
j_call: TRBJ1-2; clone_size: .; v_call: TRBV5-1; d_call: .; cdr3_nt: TGCGCCAGCAGCCCGGACACTGACCGTGGCTACACCTTC; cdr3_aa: CASSPDTDRGYTF
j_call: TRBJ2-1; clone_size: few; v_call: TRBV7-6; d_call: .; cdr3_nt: TGTGCCAGCAGCTTAGCGCGGGCCTACAATGAGCAGTTCTTC; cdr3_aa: CASSLARAYNEQFF
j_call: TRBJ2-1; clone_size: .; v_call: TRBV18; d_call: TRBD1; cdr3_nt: TGTGCCAGCTCACCCAGGGGGACAGAAGTCAACAATGAGCAGTTCTTC; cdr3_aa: CASSPRGTEVNNEQFF
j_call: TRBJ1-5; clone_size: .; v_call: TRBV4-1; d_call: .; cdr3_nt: TGCGCCAGCAGCCAAGATTGGGGACAAAATCAGCCCCAGCATTTT; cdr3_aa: CASSQDWGQNQPQHF
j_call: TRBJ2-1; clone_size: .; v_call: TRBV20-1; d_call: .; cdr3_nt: TGCAGTGCTAGGGCTAGAGCGCCCTCCTACAATGAGCAGTTCTTC; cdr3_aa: CSARARAPSYNEQFF
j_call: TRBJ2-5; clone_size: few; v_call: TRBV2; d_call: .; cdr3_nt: TGTGCCAGCACGGGAGAGGAGACCCAGTACTTC; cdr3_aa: CASTGEETQYF
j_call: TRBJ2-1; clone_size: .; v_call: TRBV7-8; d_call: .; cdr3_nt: TGTGCCAGCAGCTCCGGGCCCCTAGCGTATGAGCAGTTCTTC; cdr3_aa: CASSSGPLAYEQFF
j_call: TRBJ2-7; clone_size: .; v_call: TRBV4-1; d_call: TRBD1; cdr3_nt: TGCGCCAGCAGTCGATCCGGGACAGGGCCATCCGAGCAGTACTTC; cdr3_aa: CASSRSGTGPSEQYF
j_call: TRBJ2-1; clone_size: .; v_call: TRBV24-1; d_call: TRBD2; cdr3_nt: TGTGCCACCAGTGATTCCGGAGCGGGAGGGCCGGTCAATGAGCAGTTCTTC; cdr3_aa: CATSDSGAGGPVNEQFF
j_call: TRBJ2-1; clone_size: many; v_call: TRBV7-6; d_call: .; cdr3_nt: TGTGCCAGCAGCTTAGACCCGGGTTCCTACAATGAGCAGTTCTTC; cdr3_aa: CASSLDPGSYNEQFF
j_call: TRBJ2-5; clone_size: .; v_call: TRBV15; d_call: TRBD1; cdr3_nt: TGTGCCACCAGCAGAGTTCCAGGCCTGCGGACAGGCAAACAAGAGACCCAGTACTTC; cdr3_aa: CATSRVPGLRTGKQETQYF
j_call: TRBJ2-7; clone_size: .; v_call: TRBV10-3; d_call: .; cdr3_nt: TGTGCCATCAGTGGGTGGGGAATCTACGAGCAGTACTTC; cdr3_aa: CAISGWGIYEQYF
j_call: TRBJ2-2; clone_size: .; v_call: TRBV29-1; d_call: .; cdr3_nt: TGCAGCGTTTGGCTCGCAGAGGAGCTGTTTTTT; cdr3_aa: CSVWLAEELFF
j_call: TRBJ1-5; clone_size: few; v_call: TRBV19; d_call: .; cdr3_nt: TGTGCCAGTATCCCTTACGTCGGGTCCGGGCCCCAGCATTTT; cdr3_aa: CASIPYVGSGPQHF
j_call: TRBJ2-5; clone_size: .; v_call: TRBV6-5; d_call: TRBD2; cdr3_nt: TGTGCCAGCAGTCCCATGAGGGACTACTGGGAGACCCAGTACTTC; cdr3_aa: CASSPMRDYWETQYF
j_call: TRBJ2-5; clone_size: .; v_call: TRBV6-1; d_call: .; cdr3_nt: TGTGCCAGCAGCGGGACGGCACATCAGACCCAGTACTTC; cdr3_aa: CASSGTAHQTQYF
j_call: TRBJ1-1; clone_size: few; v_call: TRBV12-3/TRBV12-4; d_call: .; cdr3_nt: TGTGCCAGCAGGTCAACCATGGGGTCGGGCACTGAAGCTTTCTTT; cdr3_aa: CASRSTMGSGTEAFF
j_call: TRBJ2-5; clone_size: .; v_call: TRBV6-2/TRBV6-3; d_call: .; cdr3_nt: TGTGCCAGCAGTTTTTCCCACCCGCAGAAAGGTAGTGGGACCCAGTACTTC; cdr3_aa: CASSFSHPQKGSGTQYF
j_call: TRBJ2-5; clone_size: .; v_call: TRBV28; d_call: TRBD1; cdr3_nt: TGTGCCAGCAGTCCTCATGCCGGGACAGTCCAAGAGACCCAGTACTTC; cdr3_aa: CASSPHAGTVQETQYF
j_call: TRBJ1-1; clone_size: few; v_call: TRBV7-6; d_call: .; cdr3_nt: TGTGCCAGCAGTTCTGAAGGTGGTACTGAAGCTTTCTTT; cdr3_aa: CASSSEGGTEAFF
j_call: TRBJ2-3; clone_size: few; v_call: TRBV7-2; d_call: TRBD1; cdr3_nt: TGTGCCAGCAGCACCCGACAGGGACAAGATACGCAGTATTTT; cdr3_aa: CASSTRQGQDTQYF
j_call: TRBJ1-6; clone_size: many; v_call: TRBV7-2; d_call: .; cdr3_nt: TGTGCCAGCAGCCCTCAGGGCGCCTATAATTCACCCCTCCACTTT; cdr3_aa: CASSPQGAYNSPLHF
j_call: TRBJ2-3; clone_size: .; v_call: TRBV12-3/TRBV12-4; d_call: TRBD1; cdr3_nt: TGTGCCAGCAGTTTATTTAGGGACAGCATTGCGGCAGATACGCAGTATTTT; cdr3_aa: CASSLFRDSIAADTQYF
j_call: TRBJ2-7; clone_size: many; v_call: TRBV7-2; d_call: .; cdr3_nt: TGTGCCAGCAGCTTAGTCGGGGGCGGTGGCTCCTACGAGCAGTACTTC; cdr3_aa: CASSLVGGGGSYEQYF
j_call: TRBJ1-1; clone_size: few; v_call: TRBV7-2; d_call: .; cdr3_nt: TGTGCCAGCAGCTTAGTCGGTAGCGGGCTCTCTGAAGCTTTCTTT; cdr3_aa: CASSLVGSGLSEAFF
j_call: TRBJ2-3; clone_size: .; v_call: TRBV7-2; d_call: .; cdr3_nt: TGTGCCAGCAGCCAGGACCTGTTCACAGATACGCAGTATTTT; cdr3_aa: CASSQDLFTDTQYF
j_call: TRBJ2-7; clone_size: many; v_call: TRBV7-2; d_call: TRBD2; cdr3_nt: TGTGCCAGCAGCCGTGGGGGGGGCTCCTACGAGCAGTACTTC; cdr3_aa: CASSRGGGSYEQYF